The 27 T cell receptor beta chains given below trace back to one sample, sequenced in a study. TCRdb re-derived calls from the RT-PCR reads in MiXCR, one entry per CDR3 protein. This table holds about 680,000 distinct CDR3 sequences, 13% to 15% found once. Sequencing was performed on memory CD4+ T cells from blood. The receptors were sampled from a female donor in good health, serving as a healthy control.

The rearrangement uses TRBV2 and TRBJ2-5; D might be TRBD1 or TRBD2, each matching 7 bases. CDR3 length equals 14 residues. Germline assignment: CDR1 SNHLY and CDR2 FYNNEI. Trimming cost V 7 bases and J 2 bases, with 14 bases left between them. The CDR3 reads CASTRQGGQETQYF. Here the CDR3 DNA reads TGTGCCAGCACCAGACAGGGAGGGCAAGAGACCCAGTACTTC.

This clonotype came up many times. The chain uses TRBV7-2 and TRBJ2-7, with D possibly matching TRBD2 (5 bases). The CDR3 length is 13 residues. The V gene lost 3 bases and the J gene lost 7 bases, with 13 bases spanning the gap. Germline V CDR1 and CDR2: SGHTA, FQGNSA. CDR3 residues: CASSFAETGEQYF. Here the CDR3 DNA reads TGTGCCAGCAGCTTCGCAGAAACGGGGGAGCAGTACTTC.

The chain uses TRBV6-6 and TRBJ2-1, with 9 bases matching TRBD2. The CDR3 length is 16 residues. V lost 6 bases, J lost 5 bases, and 11 bases stayed unmatched. Germline CDR1 MNHNY, CDR2 SVGAGI (reference sequence). The CDR3, as DNA: TGTGCCAGCAGACACGTAGCGGGAGCCGTCCACAATGAGCAGTTCTTC. Amino acids: CASRHVAGAVHNEQFF.

This sequence joins TRBV7-2 and TRBJ2-2; TRBD2 might be the D (5 bases). This CDR3 has 14 residues. Trimming pared 1 base from V and 6 bases from J, leaving 9 bases between. Germline CDR1 is SGHTA and CDR2 is FQGNSA. CDR3 amino acids: CASSLGEAAGELFF. In DNA form, the CDR3 reads TGTGCCAGCAGCTTAGGGGAAGCGGCCGGGGAGCTGTTTTTT. Supplemented by reference TRBV7-2 and TRBJ2-2, the full variable domain reads GAGVSQSPSNKVTEKGKDVELRCDPISGHTALYWYRQSLGQGLEFLIYFQGNSAPDKSGLPSDRFSAERTGGSVSTLTIQRTQQEDSAVYLCASSLGEAAGELFFGEGSRLTVL.

In its sample, this clonotype was seen a few times. The rearrangement links TRBV6-5 to TRBJ2-3; the match to TRBD2 covers 7 bases. The CDR3 extends over 15 amino acids. V was pared by 2 bases and J by 5 bases, with 7 bases of the junction left unmatched. CDR1 MNHEY and CDR2 SVGAGI come from the germline V gene. CDR3 residues: CASSYGGDGGDTQYF. CDR3 nucleotides: TGTGCCAGCAGTTACGGGGGGGATGGGGGAGATACGCAGTATTTT.

This clonotype was seen just once. This sequence joins TRBV19 and TRBJ2-7; a weak D match, TRBD1 (6 bases). Germline-derived CDR1 and CDR2 are LNHDA and SQIVND (reference sequence). The V and J ends lost 4 bases and 2 bases respectively, with 9 bases between them. The CDR3 is made up of 13 amino acids. The CDR3 is CASSKDSAYEQYF. CDR3 DNA: TGTGCCAGTAGTAAGGACAGTGCCTACGAGCAGTACTTC.

This clonotype was found many times. The chain couples TRBV12-3 or TRBV12-4 to TRBJ2-4; D remains ambiguous. This CDR3 is 16 amino acids long. V lost 7 bases and J 9 bases, leaving 25 bases between the germline ends. The CDR3 DNA is TGTGCCAGCACCGAAGTAGGTCGAGGATCCGACGGCATTCAGTACTTC. Translation gives CASTEVGRGSDGIQYF.

This clonotype has ten or more counts. The rearrangement joins TRBV5-1 to TRBJ2-7; TRBD2 matches at 7 bases. This CDR3 has 14 residues. Trimming took 7 bases from V and 10 from J; bases not matched to a gene: 17. CDR1 is SGHRS, CDR2 YFSETQ, per germline. CDR3 sequence reads: CASGDTGLLGGQYF. The DNA of the CDR3 is TGCGCCAGCGGTGACACGGGACTACTGGGCGGACAGTACTTC.

The sample holds many counts of this clonotype. This rearrangement joins TRBV7-2 to TRBJ1-5, with TRBD1 matching over 9 bases. With 2 bases clipped from V and 3 bases from J, the junction kept 8 bases outside the gene matches. The germline V gene encodes CDR1 SGHTA and CDR2 FQGNSA. This CDR3 is built from 17 residues. DNA for the CDR3: TGTGCCAGCAGCTTACGGTCGGGACAGGGTGACAATCAGCCCCAGCATTTT. Translated, it gives CASSLRSGQGDNQPQHF.

The J gene is TRBJ1-1, the V gene TRBV19, with D unresolved. Germline V gene lookup returns CDR1 LNHDA and CDR2 SQIVND (reference sequence). V lost 3 bases and J 6 bases, leaving 5 bases between the germline ends. This CDR3 is built from 11 residues. In nucleotides, the CDR3 is TGTGCCAGTAGTATGGCCGCTGAAGCTTTCTTT. It is translated as CASSMAAEAFF.

This clonotype was seen repeatedly, ten times or more. The J gene is TRBJ2-7, the V gene TRBV6-5; D is undetermined. Germline CDR1 MNHEY, CDR2 SVGAGI. Deletions cut 6 bases from V and 0 bases from J, with 18 bases between. The CDR3 sequence is 16 residues long. The CDR3 spells CASSRGPPGASYEQYF. CDR3 bases: TGTGCCAGCAGCCGCGGACCTCCTGGAGCCTCCTACGAGCAGTACTTC.

The table lists this clonotype with many counts. The rearrangement uses TRBV6-2 or TRBV6-3 and TRBJ2-7; D might be TRBD2 (5 bases). The CDR3 spans 13 residues. Germline V gene data show CDR1 as MNHEY and CDR2 as SVGEGT. V lost 6 bases, J lost 4 bases, and 13 bases lay in between. CDR3 DNA sequence: TGTGCCAGCAGAGTTAGCGAACCTTACGAGCAGTACTTC. As protein: CASRVSEPYEQYF.

The chain couples TRBV20-1 to TRBJ2-2; weak D call: TRBD1 (5 bases). The germline V gene has CDR1 DFQATT and CDR2 SNEGSKA (reference sequence). There are 14 residues in the CDR3. The V end lost 5 bases, the J end lost 3 bases, and 13 bases lay between the germline ends. CDR3 residues: CSARDDRYTGELFF. CDR3 nucleotide sequence: TGCAGTGCTCGTGACGACAGATACACCGGGGAGCTGTTTTTT.

In the case of this clonotype: A much larger clone sits a single nucleotide away, making a read error possible. The chain recombines TRBV29-1 with TRBJ2-2; 9 bases align to TRBD1. Trimming removed 3 bases from V and 4 bases from J; junction bases left unmatched: 3. This CDR3 contains 14 residues. Per germline, CDR1 SQVTM and CDR2 ANQGSEA. The CDR3 region is CSVDGQGITGELFF. The DNA for the CDR3 is TGCAGCGTTGATGGACAGGGGATCACCGGGGAGCTGTTTTTT.

This clonotype was detected only a few times. The chain employs TRBV20-1 and TRBJ2-1; 7 nucleotides line up with TRBD1. From germline, CDR1 is DFQATT and CDR2 SNEGSKA (reference sequence). The CDR3 contains 15 residues. J gave up 2 bases and V 1 base, and 5 bases lay outside the gene matches. The chain's CDR3 is CSARVPGGPYNEQFF. The CDR3 nucleotides are TGCAGTGCTAGAGTCCCAGGGGGACCCTACAATGAGCAGTTCTTC.

The CDR3 region has the DNA TGCAGTGCCGGACAGTCGGGAGGACTCTACGAGCAGTACTTC. Residues: CSAGQSGGLYEQYF. The genes are TRBV20-1 and TRBJ2-7; maybe TRBD2 (7 bases). V lost 6 bases, J lost 3 bases, and 18 bases lay in between. This CDR3 has 14 residues. CDR1 is DFQATT and CDR2 is SNEGSKA in the germline V gene (reference sequence).

This clonotype was seen a few times. The rearrangement uses TRBV6-6 and TRBJ2-7; D is perhaps TRBD2 (6 bases). The CDR3 loop spans 14 amino acids. Germline values: CDR1 MNHNY, CDR2 SVGAGI (reference sequence). V lost 5 bases and J 5 bases, leaving 16 bases between the germline ends. CDR3 in amino acids: CASSRDPGDHEQYF. The CDR3 DNA sequence: TGTGCCAGCAGTCGCGACCCGGGAGACCACGAGCAGTACTTC.

There are a few counts of this clonotype. The chain joins TRBV12-3 or TRBV12-4 to TRBJ1-3, with D unresolved. Trimming pared 6 bases from V and 3 bases from J, leaving 6 bases between. The CDR3 loop spans 12 amino acids. The CDR3 sequence is CASSSVGNTIYF. The CDR3 DNA reads TGTGCCAGCAGCAGCGTTGGAAACACCATATATTTT.

This clonotype was seen at least ten times. V and J are TRBV6-5 and TRBJ2-7, with D hard to call. This CDR3 contains 15 residues. The germline CDR1 and CDR2 sequences are MNHEY and SVGAGI. V lost 2 bases and J lost 2, with 13 bases in between. The DNA for the CDR3 is TGTGCCAGCAGTTACCAAACACGGTGGCCCTACGAGCAGTACTTC. Encoded protein: CASSYQTRWPYEQYF.

This CDR3 is CASSLESSVYGYTF. The CDR3 coding sequence is TGTGCCAGCAGCTTAGAGTCGTCAGTCTATGGCTACACCTTC. This chain joins TRBV7-2 and TRBJ1-2; D not resolved. This CDR3 spans 14 amino acids. Germline V gene lookup returns CDR1 SGHTA and CDR2 FQGNSA. V dropped 1 base and J dropped 4 bases, with 10 bases sitting between them.

This clonotype showed up many times. V usage is TRBV6-1 and J usage is TRBJ1-2; D is uncertain. Germline V gene data show CDR1 as MNHNS and CDR2 as SASEGT. There are 13 residues in the CDR3. The V gene lost 3 bases and the J gene lost 7 bases, with 12 bases spanning the gap. The CDR3 sequence is CASSDMESSGYTF. The CDR3 DNA reads as TGTGCCAGCAGTGATATGGAAAGCTCTGGCTACACCTTC.

The chain recombines TRBV2 with TRBJ2-1; 11 bases are shared with TRBD1. CDR1 is SNHLY and CDR2 is FYNNEI in the germline V gene. V was clipped by 6 bases and J by 9 bases; unmatched bases: 4. The length of the CDR3 is 13 residues. The CDR3: CASRGQGDGEQFF. The CDR3 coding sequence is TGTGCCAGCAGGGGACAGGGGGATGGTGAGCAGTTCTTC. Full variable domain (outside the CDR3, taken from reference TRBV2 and TRBJ2-1): EPEVTQTPSHQVTQMGQEVILRCVPISNHLYFYWYRQILGQKVEFLVSFYNNEISEKSEIFDDQFSVERPDGSNFTLKIRSTKLEDSAMYFCASRGQGDGEQFFGPGTRLTVL.

There are a few counts of this clonotype. This chain uses TRBV5-1 with TRBJ2-2; a weak D match, TRBD1 (5 bases). CDR1 SGHRS and CDR2 YFSETQ come from the germline V gene. The CDR3 is made up of 15 amino acids. The germline V and J ends were trimmed by 0 bases and 7 bases, with 13 bases remaining between them. CDR3 protein: CASSLVMQGGGELFF. The CDR3 coding sequence is TGCGCCAGCAGCTTGGTTATGCAGGGCGGCGGGGAGCTGTTTTTT.

To note about this clonotype: This may come from a read error, since a much larger clone is one base off. V is TRBV20-1 and J is TRBJ2-7, with 11 nucleotides matching TRBD1. Germline CDR1 reads DFQATT; CDR2 reads SNEGSKA (reference sequence). The CDR3 is 12 amino acids. V lost 6 bases, J lost 8 bases, and 6 bases stayed unmatched. DNA for the CDR3: TGCAGTGCCTCGGGACAGGGGGATAAGCAGTACTTC. It translates to CSASGQGDKQYF.

The sample holds many counts of this clonotype. The chain joins TRBV6-2 or TRBV6-3 to TRBJ1-1; no clear D gene. Trimming left V 6 bases short and J 5 bases short, with 7 bases between. The CDR3 sequence is 11 residues long. Germline values: CDR1 MNHEY, CDR2 SVGEGT. DNA of the CDR3: TGTGCCAGCAGGCGGGAAACTGAAGCTTTCTTT. The encoded protein is CASRRETEAFF.

The chain has TRBV5-6 and TRBJ1-2; a possible D gene is TRBD1 (6 bases). Germline assignment: CDR1 SGHDT and CDR2 YYEEEE. The CDR3 is 14 amino acids. V was clipped by 4 bases and J by 7 bases, with 17 bases between them. CDR3 region: CASSPQGVAGGYTF. CDR3 DNA sequence: TGTGCCAGCAGCCCACAGGGTGTTGCAGGTGGCTACACCTTC.

The V gene is TRBV6-1, the J gene TRBJ1-1; no clear D gene. This CDR3 region has 13 residues. CDR1 and CDR2 (germline): MNHNS, SASEGT. The ends were cut back, 7 bases at V and 4 bases at J, with 13 bases in the middle. The DNA of the CDR3 is TGTGCCAGCACCTTTTTGGAGGGCACTGAAGCTTTCTTT. As protein: CASTFLEGTEAFF.